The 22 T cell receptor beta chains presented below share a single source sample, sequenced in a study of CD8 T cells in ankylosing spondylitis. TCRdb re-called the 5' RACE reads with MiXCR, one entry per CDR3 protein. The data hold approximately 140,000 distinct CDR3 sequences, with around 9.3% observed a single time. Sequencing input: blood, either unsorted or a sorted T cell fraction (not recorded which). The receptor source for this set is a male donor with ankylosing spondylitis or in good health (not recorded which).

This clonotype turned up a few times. This CDR3 is CASSLVSGTGASEQYF. The CDR3 bases are TGTGCCAGCAGCTTAGTTAGTGGGACAGGGGCTAGCGAGCAGTACTTC. The chain joins TRBV7-2 to TRBJ2-7, with 10 bases that match TRBD1. The germline V gene encodes CDR1 SGHTA and CDR2 FQGNSA. The CDR3 runs to 16 residues. Trimming took 1 base from V and 6 from J; bases not matched to a gene: 9.

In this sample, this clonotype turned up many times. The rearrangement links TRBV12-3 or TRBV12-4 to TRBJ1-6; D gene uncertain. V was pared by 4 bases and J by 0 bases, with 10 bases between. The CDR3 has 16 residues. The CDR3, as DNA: TGTGCCAGCAGTTCCGCAGGAAGCTCCTATAATTCACCCCTCCACTTT. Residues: CASSSAGSSYNSPLHF.

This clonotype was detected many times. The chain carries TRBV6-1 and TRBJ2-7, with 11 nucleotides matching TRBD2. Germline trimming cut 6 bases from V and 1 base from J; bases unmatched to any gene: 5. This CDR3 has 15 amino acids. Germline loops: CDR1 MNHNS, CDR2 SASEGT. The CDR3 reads CASSAGTSGSYEQYF. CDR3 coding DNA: TGTGCCAGCAGCGCCGGGACTAGCGGATCCTACGAGCAGTACTTC.

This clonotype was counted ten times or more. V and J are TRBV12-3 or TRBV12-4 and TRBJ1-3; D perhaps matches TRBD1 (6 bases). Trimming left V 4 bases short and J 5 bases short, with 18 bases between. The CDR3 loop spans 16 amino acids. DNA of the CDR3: TGTGCCAGCAGTTCTATAGCAGGGGAAAGGAGAAACACCATATATTTT. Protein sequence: CASSSIAGERRNTIYF.

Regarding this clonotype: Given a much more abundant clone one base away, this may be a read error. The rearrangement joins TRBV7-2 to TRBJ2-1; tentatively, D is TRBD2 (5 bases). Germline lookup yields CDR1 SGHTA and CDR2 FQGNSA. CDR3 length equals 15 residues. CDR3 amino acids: CGSSTPPGSYNEQFF. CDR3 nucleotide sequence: TGTGGCAGCAGCACCCCTCCGGGATCCTACAATGAGCAGTTCTTC.

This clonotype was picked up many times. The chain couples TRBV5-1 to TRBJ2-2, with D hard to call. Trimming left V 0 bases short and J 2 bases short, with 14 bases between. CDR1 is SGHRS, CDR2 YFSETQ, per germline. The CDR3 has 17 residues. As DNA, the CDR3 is TGCGCCAGCAGCTTGGCCTTGAGGCAGCCAAACACCGGGGAGCTGTTTTTT. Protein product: CASSLALRQPNTGELFF.

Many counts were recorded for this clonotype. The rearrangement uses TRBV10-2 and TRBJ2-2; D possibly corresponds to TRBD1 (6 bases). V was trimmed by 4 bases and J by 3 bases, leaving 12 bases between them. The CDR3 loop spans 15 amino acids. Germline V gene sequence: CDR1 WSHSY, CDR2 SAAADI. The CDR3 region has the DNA TGCGCCAGCAGTGGGGGGCTGGTGGACACCGGGGAGCTGTTTTTT. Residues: CASSGGLVDTGELFF.

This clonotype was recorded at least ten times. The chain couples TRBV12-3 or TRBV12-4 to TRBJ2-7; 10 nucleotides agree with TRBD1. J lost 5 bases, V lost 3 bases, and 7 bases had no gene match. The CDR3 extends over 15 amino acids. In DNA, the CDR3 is TGTGCCAGCAGTTTTATGGGACAGGGGTTTGACGAGCAGTACTTC. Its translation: CASSFMGQGFDEQYF.

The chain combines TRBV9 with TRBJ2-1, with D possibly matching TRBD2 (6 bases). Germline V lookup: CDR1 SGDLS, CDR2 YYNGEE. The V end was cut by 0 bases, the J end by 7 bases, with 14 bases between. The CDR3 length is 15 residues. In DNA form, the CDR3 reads TGTGCCAGCAGCGTAGTAGCGGCCCAGAGAAATGAGCAGTTCTTC. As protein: CASSVVAAQRNEQFF. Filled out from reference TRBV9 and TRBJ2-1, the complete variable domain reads DSGVTQTPKHLITATGQRVTLRCSPRSGDLSVYWYQQSLDQGLQFLIQYYNGEERAKGNILERFSAQQFPDLHSELNLSSLELGDSALYFCASSVVAAQRNEQFFGPGTRLTVL.

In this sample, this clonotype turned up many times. The CDR3 nucleotides are TGTGCCGGCGGCTTAGCCCTAGCGACCCAGTACTTC. This translates into CAGGLALATQYF. This chain links TRBV6-1 with TRBJ2-5; maybe TRBD2 (5 bases). V lost 11 bases to trimming and J lost 7 bases, with 17 bases between them. CDR1 MNHNS and CDR2 SASEGT come from the germline V gene. The CDR3 has 12 residues.

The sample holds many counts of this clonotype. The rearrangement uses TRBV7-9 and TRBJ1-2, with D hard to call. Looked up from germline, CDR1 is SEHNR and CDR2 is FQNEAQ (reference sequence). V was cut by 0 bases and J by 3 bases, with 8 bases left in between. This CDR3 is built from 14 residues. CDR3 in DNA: TGTGCCAGCAGCTTAGCGTCGGCCGACTATGGCTACACCTTC. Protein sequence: CASSLASADYGYTF.

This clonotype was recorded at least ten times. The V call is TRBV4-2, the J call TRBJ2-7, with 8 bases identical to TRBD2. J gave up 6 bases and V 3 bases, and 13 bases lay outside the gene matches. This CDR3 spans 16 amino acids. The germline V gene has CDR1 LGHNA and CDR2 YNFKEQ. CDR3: CASSHMGLAGTVEQYF. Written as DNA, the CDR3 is TGTGCCAGCAGCCACATGGGGCTAGCGGGTACTGTCGAGCAGTACTTC.

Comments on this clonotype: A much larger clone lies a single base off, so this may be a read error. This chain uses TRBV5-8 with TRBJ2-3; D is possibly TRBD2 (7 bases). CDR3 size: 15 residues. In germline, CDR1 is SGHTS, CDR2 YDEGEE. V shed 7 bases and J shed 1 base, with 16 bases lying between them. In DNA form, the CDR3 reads TGTGCCAGCGACGCGAGGGGGGGCCGCACAGATACGCAGTATTTT. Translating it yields CASDARGGRTDTQYF.

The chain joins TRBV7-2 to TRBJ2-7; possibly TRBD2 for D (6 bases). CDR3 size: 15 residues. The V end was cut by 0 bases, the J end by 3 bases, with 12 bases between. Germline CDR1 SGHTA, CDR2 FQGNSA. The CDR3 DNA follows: TGTGCCAGCAGCTTAGCACGGGAGAGTCTCTACGAGCAGTACTTC. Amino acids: CASSLARESLYEQYF.

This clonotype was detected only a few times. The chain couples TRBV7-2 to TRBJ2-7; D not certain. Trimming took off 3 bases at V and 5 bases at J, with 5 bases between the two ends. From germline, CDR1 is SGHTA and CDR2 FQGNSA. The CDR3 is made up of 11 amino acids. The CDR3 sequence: CASSFSDEQYF. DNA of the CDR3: TGTGCCAGCAGCTTTTCTGACGAGCAGTACTTC.

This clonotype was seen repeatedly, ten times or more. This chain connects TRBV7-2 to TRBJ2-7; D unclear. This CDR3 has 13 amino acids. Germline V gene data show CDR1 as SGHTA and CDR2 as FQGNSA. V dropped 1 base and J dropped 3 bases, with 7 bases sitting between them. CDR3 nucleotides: TGTGCCAGCAGCTTAGGTTGGGTCTACGAGCAGTACTTC. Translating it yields CASSLGWVYEQYF. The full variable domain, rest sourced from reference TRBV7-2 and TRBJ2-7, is GAGVSQSPSNKVTEKGKDVELRCDPISGHTALYWYRQSLGQGLEFLIYFQGNSAPDKSGLPSDRFSAERTGGSVSTLTIQRTQQEDSAVYLCASSLGWVYEQYFGPGTRLTVT.

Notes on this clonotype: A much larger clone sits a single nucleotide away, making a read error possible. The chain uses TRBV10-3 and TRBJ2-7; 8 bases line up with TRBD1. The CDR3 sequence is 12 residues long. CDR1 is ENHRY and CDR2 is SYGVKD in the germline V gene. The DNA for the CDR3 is TGTGCCATCAGTAGGACAGGGTACGAGCAGAACTTC. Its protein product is CAISRTGYEQNF.

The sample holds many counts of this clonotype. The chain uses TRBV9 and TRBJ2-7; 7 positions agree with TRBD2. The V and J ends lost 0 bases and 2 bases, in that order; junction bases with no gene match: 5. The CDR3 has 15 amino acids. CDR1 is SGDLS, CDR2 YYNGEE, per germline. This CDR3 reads CASSVGAGVTYEQYF. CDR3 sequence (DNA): TGTGCCAGCAGCGTAGGGGCGGGAGTGACCTACGAGCAGTACTTC.

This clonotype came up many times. CDR3 coding DNA: TGCGCCAGCAGCTTCGACAGGAGTACTGAAGCTTTCTTT. It yields the protein CASSFDRSTEAFF. The rearrangement joins TRBV5-1 to TRBJ1-1; D is perhaps TRBD1 (6 bases). From germline, CDR1 is SGHRS and CDR2 YFSETQ. V dropped 2 bases and J dropped 5 bases, with 10 bases sitting between them. This CDR3 comprises 13 residues. The whole variable domain, filled in from reference TRBV5-1 and TRBJ1-1, reads KAGVTQTPRYLIKTRGQQVTLSCSPISGHRSVSWYQQTPGQGLQFLFEYFSETQRNKGNFPGRFSGRQFSNSRSEMNVSTLELGDSALYLCASSFDRSTEAFFGQGTRLTVV.

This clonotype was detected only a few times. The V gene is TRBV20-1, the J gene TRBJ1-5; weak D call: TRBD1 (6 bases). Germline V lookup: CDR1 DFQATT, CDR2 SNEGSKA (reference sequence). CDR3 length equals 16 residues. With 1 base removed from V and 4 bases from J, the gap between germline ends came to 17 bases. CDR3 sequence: CSARVAGAISNQPQHF. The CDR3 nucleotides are TGCAGTGCTAGAGTGGCAGGGGCAATCTCGAATCAGCCCCAGCATTTT.

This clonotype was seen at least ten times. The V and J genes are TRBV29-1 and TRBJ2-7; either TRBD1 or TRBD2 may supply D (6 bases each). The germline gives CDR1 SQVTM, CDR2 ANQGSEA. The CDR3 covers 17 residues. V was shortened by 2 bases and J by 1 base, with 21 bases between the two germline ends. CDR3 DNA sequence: TGCAGCGTTGAATCACTCGGGATGGGGGGCAAATCCTACGAGCAGTACTTC. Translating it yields CSVESLGMGGKSYEQYF.

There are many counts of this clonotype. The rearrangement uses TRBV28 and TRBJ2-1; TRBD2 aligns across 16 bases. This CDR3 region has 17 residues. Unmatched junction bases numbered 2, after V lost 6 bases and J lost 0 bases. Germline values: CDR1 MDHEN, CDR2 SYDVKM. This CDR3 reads CASRGLAGGPSYNEQFF. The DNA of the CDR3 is TGTGCCAGCAGGGGACTAGCGGGAGGGCCCTCCTACAATGAGCAGTTCTTC.